Listed below are T cell receptor beta chains from one sample, sequenced in a study of response to subunit inactivated influenza vaccine. TCRdb analysed the RT-PCR reads with MiXCR anew, one entry per CDR3 protein. Among a few hundred thousand distinct CDR3 sequences listed, 10% to 12% were seen once. Another study also made use of these data, one on T cells expressing NK-cell markers.

The sample here was PBMCs from blood, taken on the day of vaccination. These receptors all stem from a man aged 50-59 years who received an inactivated influenza vaccine. The CDR3 runs from the conserved cysteine through the conserved F or W. The D gene is left open where the match is weak. Only some rows state a clone size, as once, few, many or a class for expanded clones.

TRBV7-2	NA	TRBJ2-3	many	TGTGCCAGCAGCACGTCACTATTCACAGATACGCAGTATTTT	CASSTSLFTDTQYF
TRBV5-5	TRBD1	TRBJ1-2	few	TGTGCCAGCAGCCTAAGACAGGGAATTAACTATGGCTACACCTTC	CASSLRQGINYGYTF
TRBV12-3/TRBV12-4	NA	TRBJ1-5	once	TGTGCCAGCAGTTCGGGACGCCGTCGATTGCCCCAGCATTTT	CASSSGRRRLPQHF
TRBV9	TRBD2	TRBJ2-2	many	TGTGCCAGCAGCGGTACTAGCGTAAACACCGGGGAGCTGTTTTTT	CASSGTSVNTGELFF
TRBV6-1	TRBD1	TRBJ1-5	few	TGTGCCAGCAGCTCACAGCCGGGACAGAATCGGCCCCAGCATTTT	CASSSQPGQNRPQHF
TRBV7-9	TRBD1	TRBJ2-1	many	TGTGCCAGCAGCTCTTCCCCGACAGGGGCCTACAATGAGCAGTTCTTC	CASSSSPTGAYNEQFF
TRBV6-5	NA	TRBJ2-3	NA	TGTGCCAGCAGTTATCGCGGGAAAAGCACAGATACGCAGTATTTT	CASSYRGKSTDTQYF
TRBV6-2/TRBV6-3	NA	TRBJ1-6	NA	TGTGCCAGCACTACGACGTATTCACCCCTCCACTTT	CASTTTYSPLHF
TRBV11-2	NA	TRBJ2-6	NA	TGTGCCAGCAGCTCGCCCAGGGGCTCTGGGGCCAACGTCCTGACTTTC	CASSSPRGSGANVLTF
TRBV27	NA	TRBJ1-2	NA	TGTGCCAGCAGTCCACATATACGGACCGAAATCAACTATGGCTACACCTTC	CASSPHIRTEINYGYTF
TRBV7-2	NA	TRBJ2-3	NA	TGTGCCAGCAGCGCGACAGTCCTGATAGGAGATACGCAGTATTTT	CASSATVLIGDTQYF
TRBV29-1	TRBD1	TRBJ1-1	few	TGCAGCGTTTGGTCGGGACAGGTGAACACTGAAGCTTTCTTT	CSVWSGQVNTEAFF
TRBV28	NA	TRBJ1-6	NA	TGTGCCAGCAGTTTCGTTAGGAAGGATTCACCCCTCCACTTT	CASSFVRKDSPLHF
TRBV20-1	NA	TRBJ1-2	few	TGCAGTGCCTATAATGGCTACACCTTC	CSAYNGYTF
TRBV12-3/TRBV12-4	NA	TRBJ1-3	NA	TGTGCCAGCAGTTTCGGGGGGGCTGGAAACACCATATATTTT	CASSFGGAGNTIYF